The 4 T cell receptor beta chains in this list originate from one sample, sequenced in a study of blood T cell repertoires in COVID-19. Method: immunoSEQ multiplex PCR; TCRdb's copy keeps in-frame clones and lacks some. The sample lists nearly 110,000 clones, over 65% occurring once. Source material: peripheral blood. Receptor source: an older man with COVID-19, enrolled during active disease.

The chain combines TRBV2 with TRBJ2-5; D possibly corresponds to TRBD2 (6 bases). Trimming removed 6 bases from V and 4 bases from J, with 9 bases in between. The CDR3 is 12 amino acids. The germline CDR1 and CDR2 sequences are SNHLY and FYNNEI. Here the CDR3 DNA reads TGTGCCAGCAGGGTCGGGGGAGAGACCCAGTACTTC. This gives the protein CASRVGGETQYF.

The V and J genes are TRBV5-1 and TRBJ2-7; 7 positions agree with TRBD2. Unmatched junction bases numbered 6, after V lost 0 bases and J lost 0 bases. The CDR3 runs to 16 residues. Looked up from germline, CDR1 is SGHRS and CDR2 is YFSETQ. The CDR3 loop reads CASSLGGGSGSYEQYF. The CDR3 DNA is TGCGCCAGCAGCTTGGGCGGGGGATCGGGCTCCTACGAGCAGTACTTC.

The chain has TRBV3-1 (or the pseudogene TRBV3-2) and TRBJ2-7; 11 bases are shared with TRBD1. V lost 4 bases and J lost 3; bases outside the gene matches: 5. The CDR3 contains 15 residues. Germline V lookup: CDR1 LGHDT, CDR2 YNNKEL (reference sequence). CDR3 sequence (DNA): TGTGCCAGCAGCCGCCGGACAGGGGGCCTCTACGAGCAGTACTTC. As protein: CASSRRTGGLYEQYF.

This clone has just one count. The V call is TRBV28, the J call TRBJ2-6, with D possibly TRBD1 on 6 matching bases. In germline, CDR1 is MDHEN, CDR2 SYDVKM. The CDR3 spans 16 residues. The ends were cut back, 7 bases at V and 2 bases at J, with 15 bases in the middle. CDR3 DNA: TGTGCCAGCATGGACAGATTTAAAACTGGGGCCAACGTCCTGACTTTC. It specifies CASMDRFKTGANVLTF.